Each of the 29 T cell receptor beta chains below was sequenced from the same sample in a study of T cells in women clearing cervical HPV infection. Clones were read by immunoSEQ multiplex PCR, and TCRdb kept only the in-frame ones, dropping some. The sample table sets out approximately 35,000 clones. Sequencing input: blood buffy coat. These receptors were taken from a woman between 18 and 70 years old with a cervical HPV16 infection that either progressed to CIN3+ or cleared (not recorded which).

About this clone: The CDR3 end lies 3 residues beyond the end of the read and is filled in from the germline J gene. The chain couples TRBV12-3 or TRBV12-4 to TRBJ2-3; 10 bases line up with TRBD2. This CDR3 is 15 amino acids long. Trimming cost V 7 bases and J 0 bases; bases outside gene matches: 4. Incomplete CDR3 DNA: TGTGCCAGCACCGTAGCGGGGGGAAGCACAGATACG. Residues: CASTVAGGSTDT. The complete CDR3 protein is CASTVAGGSTDTQYF.

A remark on this clone: The read terminates 3 residues before the CDR3 end, so the remaining end is supplied by the germline J gene. This chain links TRBV19 with TRBJ2-2; D perhaps matches TRBD1 (5 bases). Germline CDR1 is LNHDA and CDR2 is SQIVND (reference sequence). The CDR3 runs 15 residues. The germline V and J ends were trimmed by 3 bases and 1 base, with 9 bases remaining between them. CDR3 DNA, as far as it was read: TGTGCCAGTAGTATGAGGACAATGAACACCGGGGAG. The encoded protein is CASSMRTMNTGE. The full CDR3 protein reads CASSMRTMNTGELFF.

Points on this clone: Read data end 3 residues before the CDR3 end; the end is taken from the germline J gene. Other DNA sequences in this specimen translate into the identical CDR3. The V call is TRBV2, the J call TRBJ2-3; 10 bases match TRBD2. The length of the CDR3 is 15 residues. CDR1 and CDR2 (germline): SNHLY, FYNNEI. The V segment lost 3 bases and the J segment 1 base; nucleotides outside the gene matches: 1. The CDR3 bases that were read are TGTGCCAGCAGTGAGCTAGCGGGAGGCACAGATACG. Its translation is CASSELAGGTDT. In full, the CDR3 reads CASSELAGGTDTQYF.

A note on this clone: Sequencing ends 3 residues short of the CDR3 end; the germline J gene provides the rest. Additional DNA sequences in this sample encode the identical CDR3. The chain couples TRBV5-1 to TRBJ1-1, with D maybe TRBD1 (5 bases). The V and J ends lost 6 bases and 0 bases respectively, with 18 bases between them. Looked up from germline, CDR1 is SGHRS and CDR2 is YFSETQ. The CDR3 is made up of 16 amino acids. The CDR3 bases that were read are TGCGCCAGCACTTCGGGGGTTAGCCCCATGAACACTGAA. Translating gives CASTSGVSPMNTE. The full CDR3 protein reads CASTSGVSPMNTEAFF.

Worth noting for this clone: The read ends 3 residues shy of where the CDR3 ends; the end is completed using the germline J gene. The chain recombines TRBV7-9 with TRBJ2-2; TRBD1 matches 9 bases. Germline trimming cut 6 bases from V and 5 bases from J; bases unmatched to any gene: 7. The germline V gene has CDR1 SEHNR and CDR2 FQNEAQ (reference sequence). This CDR3 is 15 amino acids long. Partial CDR3 DNA: TGTGCCAGCAGTACCGGGACAGGGATAACCGGGGAG. This codes for CASSTGTGITGE. The full CDR3 protein is CASSTGTGITGELFF.

Comment on this clone: The read falls 3 residues short of the CDR3 end, and the missing part is taken from the germline J gene. The chain recombines TRBV12-3 or TRBV12-4 with TRBJ2-4, with 7 bases identical to TRBD2. V shed 6 bases, J shed 0 bases, and the junction held 8 bases outside the gene matches. The CDR3 consists of 16 residues. The sequenced part of the CDR3 DNA is TGTGCCAGCAGACCCGGGACTATCCTAGCCAAAAACATT. Translating it yields CASRPGTILAKNI. Given in full, the CDR3 is CASRPGTILAKNIQYF.

On this clone: With the read ending 3 residues before the CDR3 end, the germline J gene is used to fill in that end. The J gene is TRBJ1-2, the V gene TRBV5-1; 8 bases fit TRBD1. Germline values: CDR1 SGHRS, CDR2 YFSETQ. The CDR3 has 15 residues. V trimming: 1 base; J trimming: 7 bases; junction bases outside the gene matches: 9. The CDR3 region is CASSLSEQGVFGYTF. CDR3 DNA, as far as it was read: TGCGCCAGCAGCTTGTCTGAACAGGGGGTCTTTGGC.

A remark on this clone: The read is 3 residues too short to cover the CDR3 end, so that end is filled in from the germline J gene. This sequence joins TRBV7-2 and TRBJ2-4, with D unclear. Germline V gene lookup returns CDR1 SGHTA and CDR2 FQGNSA. The CDR3 spans 11 residues. CDR3 loop: CASSQGYGQYF. Incomplete CDR3 DNA: TGTGCCAGCAGCCAAGGTTATGGT.

As to this clone: With the read ending 3 residues before the CDR3 end, the germline J gene is used to fill in that end. This chain uses TRBV19 with TRBJ2-2, with D perhaps TRBD2 (5 bases). In germline, CDR1 is LNHDA, CDR2 SQIVND (reference sequence). Trimming left V 3 bases short and J 4 bases short, with 15 bases between. This CDR3 has 16 residues. The part of the CDR3 DNA that was read is TGTGCCAGTAGTATGCGGAGCGGCCTCATCACCGGGGAG. Translated, it gives CASSMRSGLITGE. The full CDR3 protein is CASSMRSGLITGELFF.

Comments on this clone: The read halts 3 residues ahead of the CDR3 end, with the missing end drawn from the germline J gene. The chain has TRBV5-4 and TRBJ2-5; 7 positions agree with TRBD1. Trimming cost V 4 bases and J 2 bases; bases outside gene matches: 8. Germline lookup yields CDR1 SGHNT and CDR2 YYREEE (reference sequence). The CDR3 consists of 15 residues. The CDR3 is CASSRTGLPQETQYF. CDR3 bases read: TGTGCCAGCAGCCGGACAGGATTACCACAAGAGACC.

Concerning this clone itself: Its ends do not fully match the called genes, so a read error is possible. The read gets to within 3 residues of the CDR3 end, and the germline J gene fills in the rest. V usage is TRBV19 and J usage is TRBJ2-3; 9 positions match TRBD1. Germline CDR1 LNHDA, CDR2 SQIVND (reference sequence). The CDR3 totals 15 residues. CDR3 bases read: TGTGCCAGTAGTATCCCCGGGACAGGGACAGAGACG. This codes for CASSIPGTGTET. Given in full, the CDR3 is CASSIPGTGTETQYF.

In the case of this clone: The read ends 3 residues shy of where the CDR3 ends; the end is completed using the germline J gene. The chain couples TRBV6-1 to TRBJ2-1; 7 bases align to TRBD2. CDR1 is MNHNS, CDR2 SASEGT, per germline. CDR3 length: 15 residues. Germline trimming cut 4 bases from V and 4 bases from J; bases unmatched to any gene: 7. The CDR3 bases that were read are TGTGCCAGCAGTGTGGGCGGGAGTTCTTACAATGAG. Its translation: CASSVGGSSYNE. From start to end, the CDR3 is CASSVGGSSYNEQFF.

Concerning this clone itself: Read data end 3 residues before the CDR3 end; the end is taken from the germline J gene. The genes are TRBV5-4 and TRBJ2-1, with TRBD1 as a possible D gene (5 bases). V lost 5 bases, J lost 6 bases, and 12 bases lay in between. There are 13 residues in the CDR3. Per the germline V gene, CDR1 is SGHNT and CDR2 is YYREEE (reference sequence). CDR3 in amino acids: CASSLQGGNEQFF. CDR3 DNA, as far as it was read: TGTGCCAGCAGTTTGCAGGGTGGCAATGAG.

About this clone: The read falls 3 residues short of the CDR3 end, and the missing part is taken from the germline J gene. The genes are TRBV19 and TRBJ1-2, with TRBD1 matching 7 bases. This CDR3 region has 14 residues. V was clipped by 6 bases and J by 5 bases; unmatched bases: 9. Per germline, CDR1 LNHDA and CDR2 SQIVND (reference sequence). The CDR3 is CASRGGQTSYGYTF. The CDR3 DNA, read in part, is TGTGCCAGTAGGGGGGGACAGACGAGTTATGGC.

Concerning this clone itself: The CDR3 end falls 3 residues outside the read, so it is completed with the germline J gene. The rearrangement joins TRBV7-6 to TRBJ2-5; TRBD2 might be the D (5 bases). This CDR3 region has 14 residues. V gave up 4 bases and J gave up 2 bases, with 11 bases separating them. From germline, CDR1 is SGHVS and CDR2 FNYEAQ. The covered CDR3 bases are TGTGCCAGCAGCTCCCGTAGCGTACAAGAGACC. As protein: CASSSRSVQET. The entire CDR3 protein reads CASSSRSVQETQYF.

Concerning this clone itself: The read stops 3 residues short of the end of the CDR3; the missing end is completed from the germline J gene. The J gene is TRBJ1-2, the V gene TRBV19, with D perhaps TRBD1 (5 bases). Germline-derived CDR1 and CDR2 are LNHDA and SQIVND (reference sequence). There are 16 residues in the CDR3. The CDR3 here is CASSTPSGSSYNDYTF. CDR3 DNA (partial): TGTGCCAGTAGTACCCCGTCAGGGAGCTCCTACAATGAC.

As for this clone: Compared with germline, one end of the junction differs, possibly owing to a read error. The CDR3 end is not reached by the read, which stops 3 residues before it; the germline J gene fills it in. This sequence joins TRBV5-1 and TRBJ1-3; D may be TRBD1 (6 bases). Germline values: CDR1 SGHRS, CDR2 YFSETQ. There are 15 residues in the CDR3. The CDR3 DNA, read in part, is TGCGCCAGCAGCGAGCAGCAACCCTCTCGGGACACG. The encoded protein is CASSEQQPSRDT. The full CDR3 protein reads CASSEQQPSRDTIYF.

With regard to this clone: With the read ending 3 residues before the CDR3 end, the germline J gene is used to fill in that end. The J gene is TRBJ2-7, the V gene TRBV7-8; 11 nucleotides match TRBD2. CDR3 length: 16 amino acids. The germline gives CDR1 SGHVS, CDR2 FQNEAQ. With 2 bases clipped from V and 2 bases from J, the junction kept 5 bases outside the gene matches. CDR3 bases read: TGTGCCAGCAGCTTACGGACTAGCGGGCAACCCTACGAG. Protein: CASSLRTSGQPYE. In full, the CDR3 is CASSLRTSGQPYEQYF.

Notes on this clone: The read halts 3 residues ahead of the CDR3 end, with the missing end drawn from the germline J gene. The rearrangement joins TRBV13 to TRBJ2-1; D is perhaps TRBD1 or TRBD2 (5 bases each). The germline CDR1 and CDR2 sequences are PRHDT and FYEKMQ (reference sequence). The ends were cut back, 3 bases at V and 0 bases at J, with 18 bases in the middle. CDR3 size: 18 residues. CDR3 sequence: CASSLGRRRTSSYNEQFF. CDR3 bases read: TGTGCCAGCAGCTTGGGGCGGAGGAGGACGAGCTCCTACAATGAG.

With regard to this clone: An end of the junction differs from the germline gene, which may be a read error. The DNA ends 3 residues before the CDR3 does, and the rest of the CDR3 is filled in from the germline J gene. V is TRBV19 and J is TRBJ1-6; D is perhaps TRBD1 (5 bases). The germline gives CDR1 LNHDA, CDR2 SQIVND (reference sequence). The CDR3 contains 16 residues. CDR3 DNA (partial): TGTGCCAGTAGTCCTGCCCAAACAGGATATAATTTACCC. Translation gives CASSPAQTGYNLP. The CDR3 in full is CASSPAQTGYNLPLHF.

Points on this clone: The junction and the germline gene differ at one end; a read error may be behind it. The missing CDR3 end, 3 residues past where the read stops, is filled in from the germline J gene. The chain carries TRBV18 and TRBJ1-2; the D gene is possibly TRBD1 (6 bases). The germline CDR1 and CDR2 sequences are KGHSH and LQKENI. CDR3 length: 12 amino acids. The CDR3 DNA, read in part, is TGTGCCAGCTCGCCACCGGCAGGGGCC. It yields the protein CASSPPAGA. The whole CDR3 sequence reads CASSPPAGAYTF. The full variable domain, completed using reference TRBV18 and TRBJ1-2, is NAGVMQNPRHLVRRRGQEARLRCSPMKGHSHVYWYRQLPEEGLKFMVYLQKENIIDESGMPKERFSAEFPKEGPSILRIQQVVRGDSAAYFCASSPPAGAYTFGSGTRLTVV.

Concerning this clone itself: The read ends 3 residues before the CDR3 terminus; that terminus is restored from the germline J gene. This sequence joins TRBV18 and TRBJ2-1; D is perhaps TRBD1 (6 bases). V lost 3 bases, J lost 5 bases, and 17 bases lay in between. The germline gives CDR1 KGHSH, CDR2 LQKENI. The CDR3 consists of 16 residues. The CDR3 sequence is CASSPAMGAGDNEQFF. The sequenced part of the CDR3 DNA is TGTGCCAGCTCACCTGCGATGGGGGCTGGGGACAATGAG. Full variable domain (rest looked up from reference TRBV18 and TRBJ2-1): NAGVMQNPRHLVRRRGQEARLRCSPMKGHSHVYWYRQLPEEGLKFMVYLQKENIIDESGMPKERFSAEFPKEGPSILRIQQVVRGDSAAYFCASSPAMGAGDNEQFFGPGTRLTVL.

A word on this clone: The CDR3 end is not reached by the read, which stops 3 residues before it; the germline J gene fills it in. The V gene is TRBV19, the J gene TRBJ2-3, with 7 bases matching TRBD1. Germline CDR1 reads LNHDA; CDR2 reads SQIVND (reference sequence). The CDR3 has 15 residues. Here the CDR3 reads CASSTLQGNGQPQYF. The DNA read from the CDR3 is TGTGCCAGTAGTACCCTACAGGGGAATGGTCAGCCG.

Notes on this clone: The CDR3 is cut off 3 residues early in the read; its end comes from the germline J gene. This chain joins TRBV2 and TRBJ1-1, with no clear D. V gave up 7 bases and J gave up 6 bases, with 6 bases separating them. Germline CDR1 reads SNHLY; CDR2 reads FYNNEI. The CDR3 spans 10 residues. Incomplete CDR3 DNA: TGTGCCAGCAAGGCAGCTGAA. This sequence encodes CASKAAE. The whole CDR3 is CASKAAEAFF.

With regard to this clone: The sequenced fragment ends 3 residues before the CDR3 boundary, so the rest is inferred from the germline J gene. This chain connects TRBV7-7 to TRBJ2-3, with D perhaps matching TRBD2 (6 bases). This CDR3 comprises 14 residues. Per germline, CDR1 SSHAT and CDR2 FNYEAQ (reference sequence). V was clipped by 5 bases and J by 0 bases, with 9 bases between them. CDR3: CASSPGTSTDTQYF. Partial CDR3 DNA: TGTGCCAGCAGCCCGGGGACTAGCACAGATACG. The variable domain in full, with the rest retrieved from reference TRBV7-7 and TRBJ2-3, is GAGVSQSPRYKVTKRGQDVTLRCDPISSHATLYWYQQALGQGPEFLTYFNYEAQPDKSGLPSDRFSAERPEGSISTLTIQRTEQRDSAMYRCASSPGTSTDTQYFGPGTRLTVL.

Regarding this clone: The read gets to within 3 residues of the CDR3 end, and the germline J gene fills in the rest. This chain connects TRBV2 to TRBJ1-2; no firm D call. The germline CDR1 and CDR2 sequences are SNHLY and FYNNEI. This CDR3 spans 15 amino acids. V lost 6 bases and J lost 4, with 18 bases in between. CDR3 protein: CASSGQTPSGYGYTF. CDR3 bases read: TGTGCCAGCAGCGGTCAGACCCCATCGGGCTATGGC.

As regards this clone: Coverage ceases 3 residues before the CDR3 finishes, and the germline J gene fills in the end. The V call is TRBV2, the J call TRBJ2-7; 8 nucleotides line up with TRBD1. CDR3 size: 14 residues. Germline V lookup: CDR1 SNHLY, CDR2 FYNNEI. Unmatched junction bases numbered 6, after V lost 6 bases and J lost 2 bases. This CDR3 reads CASRGTGSAYEQYF. The CDR3 bases that were read are TGTGCCAGCAGGGGGACAGGTTCTGCCTACGAG.

Comments on this clone: The CDR3 end falls 3 residues outside the read, so it is completed with the germline J gene. V is TRBV28 and J is TRBJ2-3, with 7 bases lining up with TRBD1. Germline V gene data show CDR1 as MDHEN and CDR2 as SYDVKM. Losses at the gene ends were 0 bases for V and 6 bases for J; bases not matched to a gene: 3. This CDR3 region has 14 residues. The CDR3 region is CASSLWVDRDTQYF. The CDR3 bases that were read are TGTGCCAGCAGTTTATGGGTGGACAGGGATACG.

As to this clone: The read falls 3 residues short of the CDR3 end, and the missing part is taken from the germline J gene. The V gene is TRBV7-3, the J gene TRBJ2-5; 8 bases are a match to TRBD2. The germline gives CDR1 SGHTA, CDR2 FQGTGA. CDR3 length: 15 amino acids. CDR3 sequence reads: CASSLTGGGTDTQYF. CDR3 DNA, as far as it was read: TGTGCCAGCAGCTTAACCGGGGGGGGCACAGATACC.